This TCR beta chain was found in a study of shared clonotypes between healthy human individuals. Across the whole study: The cohort comprised a couple of women and a few men. Their ages spanned 18 to 49 years. Whole-study findings and limits: Large sequencing depth failed to make sorted-subset sequencing complete, rarefaction showed. Non-shared clonotypes had lower generation probabilities than those shared by all four donors.

Germline V gene sequence: CDR1 MGHRA, CDR2 YSYEKL. Between the trimmed V and J ends, which lost 1 base and 1 base, there was a span of 7 bases. The CDR3 spans 14 residues. Template for every sorted-subset replicate PCR totaled around 210 ng DNA, roughly 30,000 T cell genomes. Only in-frame clones appear in the TCRdb table, and some are missing; sequencing was by immunoSEQ multiplex PCR. The sample yields approximately 1.5 million clones, nearly 99% seen once. This clone was seen only once. The antigen remains undetermined. At the DNA level, this CDR3 is encoded by other sequences in the same sample as well.

The clonotype was recovered from a man aged 25-45 years in good health. The chain recombines TRBV4-1 with TRBJ2-5; unclear D gene. The sample consisted of naive CD4+ T cells sorted from blood. Subset here: CD45RA+ positively selected. CDR3 bases: TGCGCCAGCAGCCAAGTAGTCCTCCAAGAGACCCAGTACTTC. This codes for CASSQVVLQETQYF.